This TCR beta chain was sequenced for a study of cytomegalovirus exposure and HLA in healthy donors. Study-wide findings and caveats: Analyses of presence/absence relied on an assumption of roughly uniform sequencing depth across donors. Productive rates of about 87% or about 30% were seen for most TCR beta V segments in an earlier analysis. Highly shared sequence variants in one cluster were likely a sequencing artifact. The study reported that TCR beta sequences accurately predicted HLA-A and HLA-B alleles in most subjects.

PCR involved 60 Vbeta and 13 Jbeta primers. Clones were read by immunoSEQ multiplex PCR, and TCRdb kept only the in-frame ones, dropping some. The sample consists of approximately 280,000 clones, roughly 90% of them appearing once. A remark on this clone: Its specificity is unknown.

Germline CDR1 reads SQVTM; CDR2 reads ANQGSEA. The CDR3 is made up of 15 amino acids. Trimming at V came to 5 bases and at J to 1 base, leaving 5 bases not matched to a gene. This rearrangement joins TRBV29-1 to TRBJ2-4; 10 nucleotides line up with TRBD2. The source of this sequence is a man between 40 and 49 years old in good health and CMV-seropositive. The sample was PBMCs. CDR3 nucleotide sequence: TGCAGCGTTATCAAGCGGGAGGGGGCCAAAAACATTCAGTACTTC. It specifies CSVIKREGAKNIQYF.